Listed below are T cell receptor beta chains from one sample, sequenced in a study of beta chain features in type 1 diabetes. Assay used: immunoSEQ multiplex PCR; TCRdb lists only in-frame clones, some missing. Of over 500,000 clones in the sample, roughly 15% were seen once. The sequenced material came from naive CD4+ T cells from blood. The receptors derive from a young man in good health. Both conserved end residues are part of each CDR3. A D gene is named only where the DNA matches it firmly. Not every row has a clone size; where given, it reads once, few, many or a size class.

d_gene	v_gene	j_gene	abundance	CDR3nt	CDR3aa
NA	TRBV25-1	TRBJ2-6	few	TGTGCCAGCAGCTATTCTGGGGCCAACGTCCTGACTTTC	CASSYSGANVLTF
NA	TRBV5-6	TRBJ2-6	few	TGTGCCAGCAGCTATAGGGGCCTAACTCCTGGGGCCAACGTCCTGACTTTC	CASSYRGLTPGANVLTF
TRBD1	TRBV28	TRBJ2-7	few	TGTGCCAGCAGCACGGGACAGACTCGTTACTACGAGCAGTACTTC	CASSTGQTRYYEQYF
NA	TRBV15	TRBJ2-1	few	TGTGCCACCAGCACCGAGACTAGATGGACCTCCTACAATGAGCAGTTCTTC	CATSTETRWTSYNEQFF
TRBD1	TRBV9	TRBJ2-3	few	TGTGCCAGCAGCGTTTTTACAGGGGGCATCACAGATACGCAGTATTTT	CASSVFTGGITDTQYF
NA	TRBV19	TRBJ2-1	few	TGTGCCAGTAGTGCAACAGGGAGAGAGCAGTTCTTC	CASSATGREQFF
NA	TRBV10-3	TRBJ1-3	few	TGTGCCATCGAGGGGAACTCTGGAAACACCATATATTTT	CAIEGNSGNTIYF
TRBD1	TRBV5-4	TRBJ1-2	few	TGTGCCAGCAGCCGTCCCGGGACAGGGAACTACAGCCTACCCCGCTATGGCTACACCTTC	CASSRPGTGNYSLPRYGYTF
NA	TRBV4-3	TRBJ1-6	NA	TGCGCCAGCAGCCAAGTGGGGCCGGGTAATTCACCCCTCCACTTT	CASSQVGPGNSPLHF
NA	TRBV7-6	TRBJ2-1	NA	TGTGCCAGCAGCCCTTGGCGGACACTATACAATGAGCAGTTCTTC	CASSPWRTLYNEQFF
NA	TRBV23-1	TRBJ1-1	few	TGCGCCAGCAGTCACCCAGACAGGCCCTCTATGAACACTGAAGCTTTCTTT	CASSHPDRPSMNTEAFF
NA	TRBV30	TRBJ1-1	NA	TGTGCCTGGACCCAGGGAAACACTGAAGCTTTCTTT	CAWTQGNTEAFF
NA	TRBV5-1	TRBJ1-1	NA	TGCGCCAGCAGCGGGACCGCGCTGAACACTGAAGCTTTCTTT	CASSGTALNTEAFF
TRBD1	TRBV9	TRBJ2-2	few	TGTGCCAGCAGGACAGGGCTGACCGGGGAGCTGTTTTTT	CASRTGLTGELFF
NA	TRBV7-2	TRBJ1-2	few	TGTGCCAGCAGCAGCGATGGACTTTGGTATGGCTACACCTTC	CASSSDGLWYGYTF
NA	TRBV7-3	TRBJ2-7	NA	TGTGCCAGCAGCCCCCAAGGGCAGGGGATCTACGAGCAGTACTTC	CASSPQGQGIYEQYF
TRBD1	TRBV27	TRBJ2-2	NA	TGTGCCAGCAGCTACAGGGGAGTGGACACCGGGGAGCTGTTTTTT	CASSYRGVDTGELFF
NA	TRBV4-1	TRBJ2-7	NA	TGCGCCAGCAGCCGCGAATCTCGGCGGGGATACGAGCAGTACTTC	CASSRESRRGYEQYF
NA	TRBV6-6	TRBJ2-1	NA	TGTGCCAGCAGTACCAACAATGAGCAGTTCTTC	CASSTNNEQFF
NA	TRBV9	TRBJ1-6	NA	TGTGCCAGCAGCGTAGGTCAGGGTGGGAATTCACCCCTCCACTTT	CASSVGQGGNSPLHF
TRBD1	TRBV7-3	TRBJ1-6	NA	TGTGCCAGCAGCTCGCAGGGGGCTCGGAATTCACCCCTCCACTTT	CASSSQGARNSPLHF
NA	TRBV2	TRBJ1-2	NA	TGTGCCATTGTACAGGGCAGCAACTATGGCTACACCTTC	CAIVQGSNYGYTF